This T cell receptor beta chain was recovered during a study of control samples from healthy donors and cancer patients. The CDR3 consists of 14 residues. The ends were cut back, 5 bases at V and 1 base at J, with 11 bases in the middle. Germline V CDR1 and CDR2: SGHTA, FQGNSA. TCRdb's table, derived via immunoSEQ multiplex PCR, lists solely in-frame clones and lacks some. Here the sample spans under 450,000 clones, 80% to 95% being singletons. This TCR was sampled from a man aged 35 to 55 with head and neck cancer. This sequence joins TRBV7-2 and TRBJ1-1; D is uncertain. The specimen was PBMCs. CDR3 DNA: TGTGCCAGCAGCCAATTACCGTCGAACACTGAAGCTTTCTTT. It encodes CASSQLPSNTEAFF.